A single sample gave rise to the 19 T cell receptor beta chains below, sequenced in a study of cytomegalovirus exposure and HLA in healthy donors. The PCR used 60 Vbeta and 13 Jbeta primers. TCRdb keeps only in-frame clones here, not all; method: immunoSEQ multiplex PCR. The sample has 76,000 or so clones; 70% to 85% are singletons. Sequenced input: PBMCs. These receptors all come from a man younger than 40 in good health and CMV-seronegative.

This clone was seen a few times. This chain uses TRBV7-9 with TRBJ1-1; D might be TRBD1 (6 bases). Per germline, CDR1 SEHNR and CDR2 FQNEAQ (reference sequence). This CDR3 has 13 amino acids. Between the trimmed V and J ends, which lost 2 bases and 3 bases, there was a span of 7 bases. Written as DNA, the CDR3 is TGTGCCAGCAGCTTATCAGGGGACACTGAAGCTTTCTTT. The encoded protein is CASSLSGDTEAFF.

In this sample, this clone turned up once. Germline is not matched at one junction end, which may reflect a read error. The V gene is TRBV7-9, the J gene TRBJ1-1, with D hard to call. CDR1 is SEHNR and CDR2 is FQNEAQ in the germline V gene (reference sequence). The CDR3 sequence is 15 residues long. The CDR3 coding sequence is TGTCCCAGCAGCTTAGTTGGAGGCCCCAAAGAGGAAGCTTTCTTT. It yields the protein CPSSLVGGPKEEAFF. Together with reference TRBV7-9 and TRBJ1-1, the CDR3 gives the full variable domain: DTGVSQNPRHKITKRGQNVTFRCDPISEHNRLYWYRQTLGQGPEFLTYFQNEAQLEKSRLLSDRFSAERPKGSFSTLEIQRTEQGDSAMYLCPSSLVGGPKEEAFFGQGTRLTVV.

V is TRBV7-2 and J is TRBJ2-5; no reliable D call. Germline CDR1 reads SGHTA; CDR2 reads FQGNSA. The CDR3 extends over 13 amino acids. Trimming cost V 5 bases and J 2 bases, with 9 bases left between them. CDR3 in DNA: TGTGCCAGCAGCGCGTCGGTACAAGAGACCCAGTACTTC. This sequence encodes CASSASVQETQYF.

The V and J genes are TRBV11-2 and TRBJ2-5, with D maybe TRBD1 (6 bases). CDR3 size: 15 residues. Per germline, CDR1 SGHAT and CDR2 FQNNGV. V dropped 5 bases and J dropped 5 bases, with 18 bases sitting between them. The CDR3 DNA is TGTGCCAGCAGCCCCAACAGGGTGTTGTCGGAGACCCAGTACTTC. It yields the protein CASSPNRVLSETQYF.

The chain uses TRBV27 and TRBJ2-3, with D perhaps TRBD1 (5 bases). V was pared by 7 bases and J by 6 bases, with 8 bases between. Germline-derived CDR1 and CDR2 are MNHEY and SMNVEV (reference sequence). This CDR3 has 11 residues. The CDR3 DNA reads as TGTGCCAGCACCTCAGGGGATACGCAGTATTTT. It encodes CASTSGDTQYF.

This chain links TRBV29-1 with TRBJ2-1, with TRBD1 matching 8 bases. V lost 1 base and J lost 9; bases outside the gene matches: 8. The CDR3 totals 14 residues. The germline CDR1 and CDR2 sequences are SQVTM and ANQGSEA. The CDR3 sequence: CSVEGGQEKFEQFF. DNA of the CDR3: TGCAGCGTTGAAGGGGGACAGGAAAAATTTGAGCAGTTCTTC.

The chain's CDR3 is CASSQTGTEAFF. The DNA of the CDR3 is TGTGCCAGCAGCCAGACCGGGACTGAAGCTTTCTTT. J is TRBJ1-1 and V is TRBV11-2; D gene unclear. This CDR3 comprises 12 residues. The V and J ends lost 5 bases and 5 bases respectively, with 9 bases between them. CDR1 and CDR2 from the germline V gene are SGHAT and FQNNGV.

The chain employs TRBV7-3 and TRBJ2-3; 8 bases align to TRBD2. Germline values: CDR1 SGHTA, CDR2 FQGTGA. This CDR3 is 16 amino acids long. Trimming cost V 1 base and J 1 base; bases outside gene matches: 4. The CDR3 DNA reads TGTGCCAGCAGCTTAATGGGGCGGGGGGGCACAGATACGCAGTATTTT. Encoded protein: CASSLMGRGGTDTQYF.

The chain has TRBV27 and TRBJ2-3; 8 nucleotides align to TRBD2. V gave up 6 bases and J gave up 6 bases; unmatched junction bases: 8. The germline CDR1 and CDR2 sequences are MNHEY and SMNVEV (reference sequence). The CDR3 is 14 amino acids. CDR3 in DNA: TGTGCCAGCAGGGGACTAGTGAGGTCGGATACGCAGTATTTT. Its protein is CASRGLVRSDTQYF.

The sample holds a few counts of this clone. V and J are TRBV4-3 and TRBJ1-5; D is ambiguous. CDR3 length: 15 amino acids. Trimming shortened V by 0 bases and J by 4 bases, and 10 bases separated the two germline ends. The germline gives CDR1 LGHNA, CDR2 YSLEER. This CDR3 is CASSQDLVVNQPQHF. Written as DNA, the CDR3 is TGCGCCAGCAGCCAAGATCTTGTCGTTAATCAGCCCCAGCATTTT.

The chain couples TRBV7-2 to TRBJ1-1; 7 nucleotides line up with TRBD1. Germline V gene data show CDR1 as SGHTA and CDR2 as FQGNSA. J gave up 0 bases and V 3 bases, and 4 bases lay outside the gene matches. The CDR3 covers 15 residues. CDR3 in amino acids: CASSFEDRLNTEAFF. Written as DNA, the CDR3 is TGTGCCAGCAGCTTTGAGGACAGGTTGAACACTGAAGCTTTCTTT.

The chain couples TRBV27 to TRBJ2-7, with a weak D call TRBD2 (6 bases). V dropped 6 bases and J dropped 3 bases, with 15 bases sitting between them. CDR1 MNHEY and CDR2 SMNVEV come from the germline V gene (reference sequence). This CDR3 contains 14 residues. For the CDR3, the DNA is TGTGCCAGCAGCCAATTGACTAGAATCTACGAGCAGTACTTC. Its translation is CASSQLTRIYEQYF.

This clone was detected only a few times. The junction departs from germline at one end; a sequencing error may be responsible. The gene calls are TRBV6-1 and TRBJ1-1; D is unresolved. The CDR3 contains 13 residues. The V gene's germline CDR1 is MNHNS and CDR2 SASEGT. Here the CDR3 reads CASSHAVNPEAFF. The CDR3, as DNA: TGTGCCAGCAGTCATGCAGTGAACCCTGAAGCTTTCTTT.

The chain links TRBV19 to TRBJ2-2; a possible D gene is TRBD1 (5 bases). V was cut by 5 bases and J by 5 bases, with 12 bases left in between. Looked up from germline, CDR1 is LNHDA and CDR2 is SQIVND (reference sequence). The CDR3 runs to 14 residues. The CDR3 DNA reads as TGTGCCAGTAGTCCCATCTCAGGGACCGGGGAGCTGTTTTTT. Protein: CASSPISGTGELFF.

The chain uses TRBV18 and TRBJ2-7; 9 bases agree with TRBD1. Germline V gene lookup returns CDR1 KGHSH and CDR2 LQKENI. CDR3 length equals 15 residues. The junction had 7 bases not matched to a gene; V was cut back by 3 bases and J by 4 bases. CDR3 DNA sequence: TGTGCCAGCTCACCCGGGACAGGGAACCTATACGAGCAGTACTTC. Its protein is CASSPGTGNLYEQYF.

The genes are TRBV7-8 and TRBJ2-1; no clear D gene. Germline V lookup: CDR1 SGHVS, CDR2 FQNEAQ. V dropped 2 bases and J dropped 4 bases, with 6 bases sitting between them. There are 13 residues in the CDR3. CDR3 sequence reads: CASSLQIYNEQFF. The CDR3 region has the DNA TGTGCCAGCAGCTTACAGATATACAATGAGCAGTTCTTC.

Here the CDR3 DNA reads TGTGCCAGCAGCCGCCGGCAGGAAGGGACCCAGTACTTC. It encodes CASSRRQEGTQYF. The rearrangement joins TRBV7-2 to TRBJ2-5; D gene unclear. Germline-derived CDR1 and CDR2 are SGHTA and FQGNSA. With 5 bases removed from V and 7 bases from J, the gap between germline ends came to 14 bases. The CDR3 extends over 13 amino acids.

V is TRBV28 and J is TRBJ2-3, with 7 nucleotides matching TRBD1. J lost 0 bases, V lost 1 base, and 4 bases had no gene match. Germline loops: CDR1 MDHEN, CDR2 SYDVKM. CDR3 length equals 16 residues. The CDR3 bases are TGTGCCAGCAGTTTATTGGACAGGCAAAGCACAGATACGCAGTATTTT. This codes for CASSLLDRQSTDTQYF.

As regards this clone: Distinct nucleotide sequences in the sample also encode this CDR3. The chain uses TRBV5-1 and TRBJ2-1; the match to TRBD1 covers 8 bases. With V trimmed by 0 bases and J by 4 bases, 0 bases remained unmatched. This CDR3 contains 14 residues. Germline V gene lookup returns CDR1 SGHRS and CDR2 YFSETQ. CDR3 region: CASSLGQGYNEQFF. DNA for the CDR3: TGCGCCAGCAGCTTGGGACAGGGGTACAATGAGCAGTTCTTC.